This T cell receptor beta chain was sequenced for a study of regulatory T cells in long-lasting Graves disease. Study observations and caveats: Newly diagnosed disease favored TRBV20-1 and TRBJ2-1 over persistent disease. Between persistent patients, thousands of public clonotypes were shared, exceeding the roughly 1,000 shared between new patients.

The V end was cut by 2 bases, the J end by 1 base, with 9 bases between. The length of the CDR3 is 13 residues. The germline CDR1 and CDR2 sequences are GTSNPN and SVGIG (reference sequence). Both iRepertoire HTBI primers and Arm-PCR of CDR3 regions were used to build the TCR beta libraries. TCRdb re-analysed the multiplex PCR reads in MiXCR, keeping a single row per CDR3 protein. The table has 350,000 to 500,000 distinct CDR3 sequences, 14% seen once. Time point here: newly diagnosed GD, antithyroid drugs for less than 3 months. TCR sequences were obtained from RNA taken from PBMCs. A remark on this clonotype: What it recognizes is unknown. A much larger clone sits a single nucleotide away, making a read error possible.

These data are also associated with another study on T cells in Graves' hyperthyroidism and ophthalmopathy. That report adds: Diagnoses were made from clinical symptoms, serum measures (thyroxine and TRAb), thyroid ultrasound and orbital computed tomography. First-round RT-PCR targeting the TCR CDR3 was performed with the HTBI primer set.

The V call is TRBV30, the J call TRBJ2-7; weak D call: TRBD1 (5 bases). The source was peripheral blood mononuclear cells (PBMCs), collected at new diagnosis, from a patient treated with antithyroid drugs. The sequence was obtained from a woman between 45 and 60 years old with Graves disease. CDR3 DNA: TGTGCCTGGAGTCTAGGGGAATCCTACGAGCAGTACTTC. Residues: CAWSLGESYEQYF.